Listed below are T cell receptor beta chains from one sample, sequenced in a study of blood T cell repertoires in COVID-19. Profiling relied on immunoSEQ multiplex PCR, and the TCRdb table lists in-frame clones only, not all of them. The table includes fewer than 300,000 clones, roughly 88% detected once. Sequencing used peripheral blood. The receptors were gathered from a woman aged 25-40 years with acute or convalescent COVID-19. Each CDR3 is given with its conserved first and last residue. The D gene is left open where the match is weak. Part of the rows lack a size; the others show once, few, many or a class for expanded clones.

clone size: once; D gene: TRBD2; V gene: TRBV5-6; J gene: TRBJ2-5; CDR3 protein: CASSQESGRAGETQYF; CDR3 DNA: TGTGCCAGCAGCCAGGAGAGCGGGAGAGCCGGGGAGACCCAGTACTTC
clone size: -; D gene: -; V gene: TRBV29-1; J gene: TRBJ1-2; CDR3 protein: CSVKITGADYGYTF; CDR3 DNA: TGCAGCGTTAAAATCACAGGTGCCGACTATGGCTACACCTTC
clone size: -; D gene: -; V gene: TRBV18; J gene: TRBJ2-1; CDR3 protein: CASSRDPAGYNEQFF; CDR3 DNA: TGTGCCAGCTCACGGGATCCAGCGGGTTACAATGAGCAGTTCTTC
clone size: few; D gene: -; V gene: TRBV23-1; J gene: TRBJ1-1; CDR3 protein: CASSGEGRCSLVGTEAFF; CDR3 DNA: TGCGCCAGCAGCGGGGAAGGACGTTGCAGCTTAGTAGGGACTGAAGCTTTCTTT
clone size: -; D gene: TRBD1; V gene: TRBV15; J gene: TRBJ2-5; CDR3 protein: CATSRLKSGTGEETQYF; CDR3 DNA: TGTGCCACCAGCAGACTTAAGTCCGGGACAGGGGAAGAGACCCAGTACTTC
clone size: -; D gene: -; V gene: TRBV29-1; J gene: TRBJ1-3; CDR3 protein: CSVEGRGGSGNTIYF; CDR3 DNA: TGCAGCGTTGAAGGCCGAGGGGGATCTGGAAACACCATATATTTT
clone size: once; D gene: -; V gene: TRBV5-4; J gene: TRBJ2-7; CDR3 protein: CASSKRQGNYEQYF; CDR3 DNA: TGTGCCAGCAGCAAGCGTCAGGGAAACTACGAGCAGTACTTC
clone size: -; D gene: -; V gene: TRBV5-6; J gene: TRBJ1-3; CDR3 protein: CASQGAGNTIYF; CDR3 DNA: TGTGCCTCACAGGGAGCGGGAAACACCATATATTTT
clone size: -; D gene: -; V gene: TRBV6-5; J gene: TRBJ1-1; CDR3 protein: CASSSQGQHTEAFF; CDR3 DNA: TGTGCCAGCAGTAGCCAAGGACAGCACACTGAAGCTTTCTTT
clone size: once; D gene: TRBD1; V gene: TRBV30; J gene: TRBJ2-7; CDR3 protein: CAWSTGTVYEQYF; CDR3 DNA: TGTGCCTGGAGTACGGGGACAGTGTACGAGCAGTACTTC
clone size: -; D gene: -; V gene: TRBV5-6; J gene: TRBJ2-7; CDR3 protein: CASSLLGRGYEQYF; CDR3 DNA: TGTGCCAGCAGCCTCCTCGGACGGGGGTACGAGCAGTACTTC
clone size: few; D gene: TRBD1; V gene: TRBV5-6; J gene: TRBJ1-3; CDR3 protein: CASRLGQGGNTIYF; CDR3 DNA: TGTGCCAGCAGGCTCGGACAGGGTGGAAACACCATATATTTT
clone size: -; D gene: -; V gene: TRBV10-3; J gene: TRBJ2-5; CDR3 protein: CAISDSRGGGETQYF; CDR3 DNA: TGTGCCATCAGTGATTCCAGGGGCGGAGGAGAGACCCAGTACTTC
clone size: -; D gene: -; V gene: TRBV3-1/TRBV3-2; J gene: TRBJ1-6; CDR3 protein: CASSQKTAFNSPLHF; CDR3 DNA: TGTGCCAGCAGCCAAAAGACAGCTTTTAATTCACCCCTCCACTTT
clone size: -; D gene: -; V gene: TRBV7-9; J gene: TRBJ1-6; CDR3 protein: CASSFGVLEDSPLHF; CDR3 DNA: TGTGCCAGCAGCTTCGGGGTCCTGGAGGATTCACCCCTCCACTTT
clone size: -; D gene: -; V gene: TRBV4-1; J gene: TRBJ2-1; CDR3 protein: CASSQVGVSYNEQFF; CDR3 DNA: TGCGCCAGCAGCCAAGTAGGGGTCTCCTACAATGAGCAGTTCTTC
clone size: -; D gene: TRBD2; V gene: TRBV5-4; J gene: TRBJ2-1; CDR3 protein: CASSLWRPGLAYNEQFF; CDR3 DNA: TGTGCCAGCAGCTTGTGGCGACCGGGACTAGCGTACAATGAGCAGTTCTTC
clone size: -; D gene: -; V gene: TRBV7-2; J gene: TRBJ2-7; CDR3 protein: CASSARDIGREQYF; CDR3 DNA: TGTGCCAGCAGCGCCAGGGATATCGGGCGCGAGCAGTACTTC
clone size: once; D gene: -; V gene: TRBV5-1; J gene: TRBJ2-3; CDR3 protein: CASRRLEEDTQYF; CDR3 DNA: TGCGCCAGCAGGAGACTAGAGGAAGATACGCAGTATTTT
clone size: -; D gene: -; V gene: TRBV4-1; J gene: TRBJ2-6; CDR3 protein: CASSFSQGSGANVLTF; CDR3 DNA: TGCGCCAGCAGTTTCAGCCAGGGTTCGGGGGCCAACGTCCTGACTTTC
clone size: once; D gene: -; V gene: TRBV7-9; J gene: TRBJ1-3; CDR3 protein: CASSSADIFSGNTIYF; CDR3 DNA: TGTGCCAGCAGCTCCGCGGACATTTTCTCTGGAAACACCATATATTTT
clone size: -; D gene: TRBD1; V gene: TRBV7-9; J gene: TRBJ2-5; CDR3 protein: CASSLSLGQGQETQYF; CDR3 DNA: TGTGCCAGCAGCTTATCCTTGGGACAGGGGCAAGAGACCCAGTACTTC
clone size: -; D gene: TRBD2; V gene: TRBV6-2/TRBV6-3; J gene: TRBJ2-7; CDR3 protein: CASSSSGSSYEQYF; CDR3 DNA: TGTGCCAGCAGCTCCAGCGGGAGCTCCTACGAGCAGTACTTC
clone size: -; D gene: -; V gene: TRBV6-5; J gene: TRBJ1-1; CDR3 protein: CASTPPGDTEAFF; CDR3 DNA: TGTGCCAGCACCCCCCCCGGAGACACTGAAGCTTTCTTT